Each of the 5 T cell receptor beta chains below was sequenced from the same sample in a study of T cell responses to AZD1222 COVID-19 vaccine. Clones were sequenced by immunoSEQ multiplex PCR, and TCRdb holds only the in-frame ones, with some missing. The top ten hold over 0.8% of the sample, which has some 150,000 clones, more than 85% seen once. The sequences come from peripheral blood, collected on day 0 of AZD1222 vaccination. The receptor source for this set is an adult in good health.

The rearrangement uses TRBV29-1 and TRBJ2-7; 15 nucleotides line up with TRBD2. The germline V gene encodes CDR1 SQVTM and CDR2 ANQGSEA. CDR3 size: 13 residues. The V and J ends lost 6 bases and 7 bases, in that order; junction bases with no gene match: 4. CDR3 amino acids: CSVRGLAGGEQYF. Written as DNA, the CDR3 is TGCAGCGTCCGAGGACTAGCGGGAGGGGAGCAGTACTTC.

This rearrangement joins TRBV7-9 to TRBJ1-1, with D maybe TRBD1 (5 bases). Between the trimmed V and J ends, which lost 5 bases and 0 bases, there was a span of 25 bases. The CDR3 is 19 residues long. The germline CDR1 and CDR2 sequences are SEHNR and FQNEAQ (reference sequence). The CDR3 sequence: CASSSFPGGVATVNTEAFF. The DNA of the CDR3 is TGTGCCAGCAGCAGCTTTCCCGGGGGGGTTGCGACGGTGAACACTGAAGCTTTCTTT. The variable domain in full, with the rest retrieved from reference TRBV7-9 and TRBJ1-1, is DTGVSQNPRHKITKRGQNVTFRCDPISEHNRLYWYRQTLGQGPEFLTYFQNEAQLEKSRLLSDRFSAERPKGSFSTLEIQRTEQGDSAMYLCASSSFPGGVATVNTEAFFGQGTRLTVV.

The rearrangement links TRBV6-4 to TRBJ1-4; 7 bases map to TRBD1. Germline assignment: CDR1 MRHNA and CDR2 SNTAGT. CDR3 length equals 16 residues. After removal of 7 bases from V and 0 bases from J, the junction contained 8 bases not matched to a gene. The chain's CDR3 is CASTLFGTATNEKLFF. CDR3 nucleotides: TGTGCCAGCACCCTATTTGGGACAGCAACTAATGAAAAACTGTTTTTT.

The chain uses TRBV20-1 and TRBJ1-1; a possible D gene is TRBD1 (6 bases). CDR1 is DFQATT, CDR2 SNEGSKA, per germline (reference sequence). V was pared by 3 bases and J by 3 bases, with 11 bases between. The CDR3 covers 13 residues. The CDR3 is CSASGGWDTEAFF. In nucleotides, the CDR3 is TGCAGTGCTAGTGGGGGCTGGGACACTGAAGCTTTCTTT.

V and J are TRBV5-4 and TRBJ2-1; 7 bases are shared with TRBD1. The CDR3 totals 14 residues. The germline V gene encodes CDR1 SGHNT and CDR2 YYREEE (reference sequence). With 4 bases clipped from V and 5 bases from J, the junction kept 6 bases outside the gene matches. The CDR3 nucleotides read TGTGCCAGCAGCGGGACAGTGAAGGACAATGAGCAGTTCTTC. Protein product: CASSGTVKDNEQFF.